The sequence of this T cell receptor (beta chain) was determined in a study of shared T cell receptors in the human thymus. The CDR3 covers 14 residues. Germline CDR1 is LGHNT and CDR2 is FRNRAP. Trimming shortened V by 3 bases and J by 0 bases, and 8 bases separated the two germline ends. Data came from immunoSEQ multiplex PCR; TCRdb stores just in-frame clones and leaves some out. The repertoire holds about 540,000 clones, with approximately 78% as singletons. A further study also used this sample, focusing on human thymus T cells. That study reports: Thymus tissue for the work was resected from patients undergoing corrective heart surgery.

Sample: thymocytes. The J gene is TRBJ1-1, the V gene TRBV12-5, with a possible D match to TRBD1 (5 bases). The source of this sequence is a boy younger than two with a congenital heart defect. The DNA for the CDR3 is TGTGCTAGTGGTTTTGACAGTATGAACACTGAAGCTTTCTTT. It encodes CASGFDSMNTEAFF.